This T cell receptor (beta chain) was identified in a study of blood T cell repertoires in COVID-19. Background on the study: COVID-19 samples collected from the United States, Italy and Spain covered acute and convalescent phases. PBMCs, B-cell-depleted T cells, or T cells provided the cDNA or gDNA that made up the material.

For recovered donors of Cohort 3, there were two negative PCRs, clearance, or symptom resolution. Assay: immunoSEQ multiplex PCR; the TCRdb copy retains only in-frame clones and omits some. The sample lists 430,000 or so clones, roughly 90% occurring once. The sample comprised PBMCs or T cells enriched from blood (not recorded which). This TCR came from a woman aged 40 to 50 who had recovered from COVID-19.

CDR3: CASSPHLTAGFEQYF. CDR3 sequence (DNA): TGTGCCAGCAGCCCCCACCTCACAGCGGGATTCGAGCAGTACTTC. This rearrangement joins TRBV6-5 to TRBJ2-7, with 7 bases identical to TRBD2. The junction had 14 bases not matched to a gene; V was cut back by 6 bases and J by 6 bases. Per germline, CDR1 MNHEY and CDR2 SVGAGI. The CDR3 has 15 residues.